This TCR beta chain was profiled in a study of response to subunit inactivated influenza vaccine. Study-level findings and limits: T cells newly recruited by each seasonal influenza vaccination are few, the authors suggested.

Comments on this clonotype: Its antigen is currently unknown.

Germline V gives CDR1 DFQATT, CDR2 SNEGSKA (reference sequence). The CDR3 is made up of 14 amino acids. Trimming shortened V by 5 bases and J by 0 bases, and 8 bases separated the two germline ends. TCRdb independently ran MiXCR on the RT-PCR reads; one entry per CDR3 protein. The sample yields about 650,000 distinct CDR3 sequences, 15% to 19% seen once. This chain links TRBV20-1 with TRBJ2-6; D not resolved. This TCR was sampled from a man aged 50-59 years who received an inactivated influenza vaccine. Specimen: PBMCs from blood, collected 11 to 12 days after vaccination. For the CDR3, the DNA is TGCAGTGCTCCACCCGTCTCTGGGGCCAACGTCCTGACTTTC. Protein: CSAPPVSGANVLTF.